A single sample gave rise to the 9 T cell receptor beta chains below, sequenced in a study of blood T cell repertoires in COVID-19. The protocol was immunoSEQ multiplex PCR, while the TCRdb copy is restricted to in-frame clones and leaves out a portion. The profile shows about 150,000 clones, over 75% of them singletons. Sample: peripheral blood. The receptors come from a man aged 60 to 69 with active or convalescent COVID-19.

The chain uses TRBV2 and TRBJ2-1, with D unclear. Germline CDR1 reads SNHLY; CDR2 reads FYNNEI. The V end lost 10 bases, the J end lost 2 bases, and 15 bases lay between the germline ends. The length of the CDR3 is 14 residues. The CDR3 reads CATSLEQPYNEQFF. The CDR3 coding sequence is TGTGCCACCTCCCTAGAGCAACCCTACAATGAGCAGTTCTTC.

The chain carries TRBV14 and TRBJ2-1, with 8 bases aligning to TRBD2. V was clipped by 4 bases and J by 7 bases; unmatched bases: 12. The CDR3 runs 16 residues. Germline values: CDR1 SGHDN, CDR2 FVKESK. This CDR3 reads CASSPTSAIRGNEQFF. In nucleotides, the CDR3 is TGTGCCAGCAGCCCGACTAGCGCCATAAGGGGGAATGAGCAGTTCTTC.

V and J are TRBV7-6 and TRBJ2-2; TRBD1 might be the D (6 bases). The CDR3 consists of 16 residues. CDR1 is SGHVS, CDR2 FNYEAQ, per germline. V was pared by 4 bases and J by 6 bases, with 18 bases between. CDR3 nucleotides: TGTGCCAGCAGCTCCCAACAGGGCCCAGGCTCCGGGGAGCTGTTTTTT. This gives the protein CASSSQQGPGSGELFF.

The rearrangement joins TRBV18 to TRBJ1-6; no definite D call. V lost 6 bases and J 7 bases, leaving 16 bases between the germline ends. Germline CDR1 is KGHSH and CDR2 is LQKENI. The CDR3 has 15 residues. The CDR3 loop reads CASSTEQSFNSPLHF. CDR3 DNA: TGTGCCAGCTCCACTGAACAGTCCTTCAATTCACCCCTCCACTTT.

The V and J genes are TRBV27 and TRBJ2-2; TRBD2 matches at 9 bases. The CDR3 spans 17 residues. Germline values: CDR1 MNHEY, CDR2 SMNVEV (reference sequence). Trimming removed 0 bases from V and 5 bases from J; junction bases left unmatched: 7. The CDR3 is CASSLSIWREGTGELFF. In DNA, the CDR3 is TGTGCCAGCAGTTTATCGATCTGGCGGGAGGGAACCGGGGAGCTGTTTTTT.

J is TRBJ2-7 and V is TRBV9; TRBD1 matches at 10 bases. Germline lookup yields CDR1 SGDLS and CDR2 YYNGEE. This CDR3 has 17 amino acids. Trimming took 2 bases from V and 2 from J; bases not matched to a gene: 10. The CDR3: CASSVYPGTGEPYEQYF. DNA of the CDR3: TGTGCCAGCAGCGTCTATCCGGGGACAGGGGAACCCTACGAGCAGTACTTC. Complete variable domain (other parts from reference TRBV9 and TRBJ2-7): DSGVTQTPKHLITATGQRVTLRCSPRSGDLSVYWYQQSLDQGLQFLIQYYNGEERAKGNILERFSAQQFPDLHSELNLSSLELGDSALYFCASSVYPGTGEPYEQYFGPGTRLTVT.

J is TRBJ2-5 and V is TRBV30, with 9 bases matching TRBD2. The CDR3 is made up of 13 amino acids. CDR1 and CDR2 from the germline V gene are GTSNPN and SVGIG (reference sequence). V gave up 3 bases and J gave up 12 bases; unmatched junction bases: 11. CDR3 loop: CAWSQWGSGREYF. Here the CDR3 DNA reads TGTGCCTGGAGCCAATGGGGTAGCGGGAGAGAGTACTTC.

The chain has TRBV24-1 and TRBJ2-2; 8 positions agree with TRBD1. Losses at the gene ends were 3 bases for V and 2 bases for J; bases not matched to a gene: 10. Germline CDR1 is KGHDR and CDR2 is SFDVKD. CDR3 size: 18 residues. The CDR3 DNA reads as TGTGCCACCAGTGATCCCCTTCCCGGGACAGGCAACACCGGGGAGCTGTTTTTT. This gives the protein CATSDPLPGTGNTGELFF.

As DNA, the CDR3 is TGTGCCAGCAGCTTAAGGATGGAACAGGGGACCACTGAAGCTTTCTTT. This sequence encodes CASSLRMEQGTTEAFF. This rearrangement joins TRBV7-3 to TRBJ1-1, with TRBD1 matching over 7 bases. V gave up 1 base and J gave up 4 bases; unmatched junction bases: 9. The CDR3 totals 16 residues. Germline V gene data show CDR1 as SGHTA and CDR2 as FQGTGA.